A selection of T cell receptor beta chains follows, all from one sample in a study of OX40 agonist ivuxolimab in advanced cancers. Assay used: immunoSEQ multiplex PCR; TCRdb lists only in-frame clones, some missing. The sample shows around 28,000 clones, approximately 86% of them seen only once. The sequences come from CD4+ or CD8+ T cells sorted from blood, collected in a trial of the OX40 agonist ivuxolimab. The receptors stem from an adult with an advanced solid tumor such as melanoma, head and neck, liver or kidney cancer. Both conserved end residues are part of each CDR3. D genes are given only for firm matches. Clone size is stated in some rows and not others, as once, few, many or a class when expanded.

abundance: -
v_gene: TRBV4-2
len: 18
j_gene: TRBJ2-7
d_gene: TRBD2
CDR3nt: TGTGCCAGCAGCCAAGATCGGTCCCACGGGAGGCCTCCCTACGAGCAGTACTTC
CDR3aa: CASSQDRSHGRPPYEQYF

abundance: -
v_gene: TRBV19
len: 14
j_gene: TRBJ2-7
d_gene: TRBD1
CDR3nt: TGTGCCAGTAGTATCGGGACAGGGGCTGCCGAGCAGTACTTC
CDR3aa: CASSIGTGAAEQYF

abundance: -
v_gene: TRBV25-1
len: 15
j_gene: TRBJ1-4
d_gene: -
CDR3nt: TGTGCCAGCAGTGAACTCAAGGGGAGGACTGAAAAACTGTTTTTT
CDR3aa: CASSELKGRTEKLFF

abundance: -
v_gene: TRBV2
len: 13
j_gene: TRBJ1-3
d_gene: -
CDR3nt: TGTGCCAGCAGTGAGCTCGCTGGAAACACCATATATTTT
CDR3aa: CASSELAGNTIYF

abundance: -
v_gene: TRBV5-1
len: 14
j_gene: TRBJ1-2
d_gene: TRBD1
CDR3nt: TGCGCCAGCAGCTCACCGGGACAGGGTGATGGCTACACCTTC
CDR3aa: CASSSPGQGDGYTF

abundance: -
v_gene: TRBV28
len: 14
j_gene: TRBJ1-5
d_gene: TRBD1
CDR3nt: TGTGCCAGCAGGACAGGGGAGGGCAATCAGCCCCAGCATTTT
CDR3aa: CASRTGEGNQPQHF

abundance: -
v_gene: TRBV5-1
len: 16
j_gene: TRBJ2-1
d_gene: -
CDR3nt: TGCGCCAGCAGCTTATCCGGCGGTCCCTCCTACAATGAGCAGTTCTTC
CDR3aa: CASSLSGGPSYNEQFF

abundance: medium-sized
v_gene: TRBV28
len: 14
j_gene: TRBJ1-2
d_gene: -
CDR3nt: TGTGCCAGCAGCCCGTCGGCCTTTAACTATGGCTACACCTTC
CDR3aa: CASSPSAFNYGYTF

abundance: -
v_gene: TRBV5-1
len: 12
j_gene: TRBJ2-7
d_gene: -
CDR3nt: TGCGCCAGCAGCTACAGGGTCGGGGAGCAGTACTTC
CDR3aa: CASSYRVGEQYF

abundance: -
v_gene: TRBV7-9
len: 14
j_gene: TRBJ2-7
d_gene: TRBD1
CDR3nt: TGTGCCAGCAGCTTAACGGGACAGCACTACGAGCAGTACTTC
CDR3aa: CASSLTGQHYEQYF

abundance: -
v_gene: TRBV12-5
len: 13
j_gene: TRBJ1-2
d_gene: -
CDR3nt: TGTGCTAGTGGTTTGTTTGGGTCCGGAGGCTACACCTTC
CDR3aa: CASGLFGSGGYTF

abundance: -
v_gene: TRBV28
len: 13
j_gene: TRBJ2-2
d_gene: -
CDR3nt: TGTGCCAGCAGTTTATATCCCCCCGGGGAGCTGTTTTTT
CDR3aa: CASSLYPPGELFF

abundance: -
v_gene: TRBV27
len: 14
j_gene: TRBJ2-7
d_gene: -
CDR3nt: TGTGCCAGCACTTTGTCGAGGGGTCGGAACGAGCAGTACTTC
CDR3aa: CASTLSRGRNEQYF

abundance: -
v_gene: TRBV30
len: 14
j_gene: TRBJ1-1
d_gene: -
CDR3nt: TGTGCCTGGAGTGTAGGGACACCCCGAAATGAAGCTTTCTTT
CDR3aa: CAWSVGTPRNEAFF

abundance: -
v_gene: TRBV27
len: 12
j_gene: TRBJ1-2
d_gene: -
CDR3nt: TGTGCCAGCAGTTTATCGGGGTATGGCTACACCTTC
CDR3aa: CASSLSGYGYTF

abundance: -
v_gene: TRBV18
len: 15
j_gene: TRBJ2-1
d_gene: TRBD2
CDR3nt: TGTGCCAGTTCCGCGGAAGCGGGAGTTTTAAGTGAGCAGTTCTTC
CDR3aa: CASSAEAGVLSEQFF

abundance: -
v_gene: TRBV9
len: 14
j_gene: TRBJ1-6
d_gene: -
CDR3nt: TGTGCCAGCAGCGTACCGGTGATGCGGTCACCCCTCCACTTT
CDR3aa: CASSVPVMRSPLHF

abundance: once
v_gene: TRBV9
len: 14
j_gene: TRBJ2-3
d_gene: -
CDR3nt: TGTGCCAGCAGCGTAGCCAGTTCCACAGATACGCAGTATTTT
CDR3aa: CASSVASSTDTQYF

abundance: -
v_gene: TRBV6-5
len: 11
j_gene: TRBJ2-7
d_gene: -
CDR3nt: TGTGCCAGCAGTTCCCTATACGAGCAGTACTTC
CDR3aa: CASSSLYEQYF

abundance: -
v_gene: TRBV6-1
len: 13
j_gene: TRBJ1-1
d_gene: -
CDR3nt: TGTGCCAGCAGTCCGATAAGAGACACTGAAGCTTTCTTT
CDR3aa: CASSPIRDTEAFF

abundance: -
v_gene: TRBV5-4
len: 14
j_gene: TRBJ1-2
d_gene: -
CDR3nt: TGTGCCAGCAGCTCAACGGGGCCGGAAGGTGGCTACACCTTC
CDR3aa: CASSSTGPEGGYTF

abundance: -
v_gene: TRBV27
len: 15
j_gene: TRBJ2-1
d_gene: -
CDR3nt: TGTGCCAGCAGGGACCGGACCCCCTCCTACAATGAGCAGTTCTTC
CDR3aa: CASRDRTPSYNEQFF

abundance: -
v_gene: TRBV28
len: 16
j_gene: TRBJ1-2
d_gene: TRBD1
CDR3nt: TGTGCCAGCAGATCCGCAGGGACAGGGATAGTGGAAGGCTACACCTTC
CDR3aa: CASRSAGTGIVEGYTF

abundance: -
v_gene: TRBV4-2
len: 15
j_gene: TRBJ2-7
d_gene: TRBD2
CDR3nt: TGTGCCAGCAGCCAAAGGGAGGGCTACTCCTACGAGCAGTACTTC
CDR3aa: CASSQREGYSYEQYF

abundance: few
v_gene: TRBV27
len: 19
j_gene: TRBJ1-3
d_gene: -
CDR3nt: TGTGCCAGCACCCTTACCGGGACACTAGTTGTAAGGGCTGGAAACACCATATATTTT
CDR3aa: CASTLTGTLVVRAGNTIYF

abundance: -
v_gene: TRBV19
len: 15
j_gene: TRBJ2-1
d_gene: TRBD2
CDR3nt: TGTGCCAGTAGTATAGTAAGCGGGAGGGTGAATGAGCAGTTCTTC
CDR3aa: CASSIVSGRVNEQFF

abundance: -
v_gene: TRBV29-1
len: 13
j_gene: TRBJ1-2
d_gene: -
CDR3nt: TGCAGCGTGCAAAACCTGGGGGGCCACGGCTACACCTTC
CDR3aa: CSVQNLGGHGYTF

abundance: -
v_gene: TRBV7-6
len: 14
j_gene: TRBJ2-2
d_gene: -
CDR3nt: TGTGCCAGCAGCTTAGAGGGGCAAGGCGGGGAGCTGTTTTTT
CDR3aa: CASSLEGQGGELFF

abundance: -
v_gene: TRBV13
len: 13
j_gene: TRBJ2-7
d_gene: -
CDR3nt: TGTGCCAGCAGCTTAGGTGACGGATACGAGCAGTACTTC
CDR3aa: CASSLGDGYEQYF

abundance: -
v_gene: TRBV2
len: 11
j_gene: TRBJ2-7
d_gene: -
CDR3nt: TGTGCCAGCGCACCCAATTACGAGCAGTACTTC
CDR3aa: CASAPNYEQYF

abundance: -
v_gene: TRBV5-8
len: 14
j_gene: TRBJ1-3
d_gene: -
CDR3nt: TGTGCCAGCAGCTTGGGGAGGGGAGGAAACACCATATATTTT
CDR3aa: CASSLGRGGNTIYF

abundance: -
v_gene: TRBV4-1
len: 15
j_gene: TRBJ2-5
d_gene: TRBD1
CDR3nt: TGCGCCAGCAGCCAACGTGACAGGGCTGGTGAGACCCAGTACTTC
CDR3aa: CASSQRDRAGETQYF

abundance: -
v_gene: TRBV6-6
len: 15
j_gene: TRBJ2-1
d_gene: TRBD1
CDR3nt: TGTGCCAGCAGTTACGGGACAGGGGGTTACAATGAGCAGTTCTTC
CDR3aa: CASSYGTGGYNEQFF

abundance: -
v_gene: TRBV9
len: 15
j_gene: TRBJ2-7
d_gene: -
CDR3nt: TGTGCCAGCAGCGTAGCTTTAGCGGACACCTACGAGCAGTACTTC
CDR3aa: CASSVALADTYEQYF

abundance: -
v_gene: TRBV2
len: 16
j_gene: TRBJ1-3
d_gene: -
CDR3nt: TGTGCCAGCAGTGAGGGGCAGGGTGGATCTGGAAACACCATATATTTT
CDR3aa: CASSEGQGGSGNTIYF

abundance: once
v_gene: TRBV7-2
len: 14
j_gene: TRBJ1-1
d_gene: -
CDR3nt: TGTGCCAGCAGCTTATCCCGGGCGCACACTGAAGCTTTCTTT
CDR3aa: CASSLSRAHTEAFF

abundance: -
v_gene: TRBV27
len: 13
j_gene: TRBJ2-7
d_gene: TRBD2
CDR3nt: TGTGCCAGCAGTGGGACTAGTTTCCACGAGCAGTACTTC
CDR3aa: CASSGTSFHEQYF

abundance: -
v_gene: TRBV6-5
len: 13
j_gene: TRBJ2-7
d_gene: -
CDR3nt: TGTGCCAGCAGTTACTCGGAAGGGAGCGAGCAGTACTTC
CDR3aa: CASSYSEGSEQYF

abundance: -
v_gene: TRBV7-2
len: 13
j_gene: TRBJ2-2
d_gene: -
CDR3nt: TGTGCCAGCAGCTTAGTGGGTCTTGAGGAGCTGTTTTTT
CDR3aa: CASSLVGLEELFF

abundance: -
v_gene: TRBV28
len: 15
j_gene: TRBJ2-1
d_gene: -
CDR3nt: TGTGCCAGCAGTTTATTGGGGGAGCGAGGGCAGGAGCAGTTCTTC
CDR3aa: CASSLLGERGQEQFF

abundance: -
v_gene: TRBV19
len: 14
j_gene: TRBJ1-1
d_gene: -
CDR3nt: TGTGCCAGTAGTATAGGGCAGGGTGAGACTGAAGCTTTCTTT
CDR3aa: CASSIGQGETEAFF

abundance: -
v_gene: TRBV10-3
len: 13
j_gene: TRBJ1-2
d_gene: TRBD1
CDR3nt: TGTGCCTCCGGGGGCAGGGGGAACTATGGCTACACCTTC
CDR3aa: CASGGRGNYGYTF

abundance: -
v_gene: TRBV11-3
len: 14
j_gene: TRBJ2-7
d_gene: -
CDR3nt: TGTGCCAGCAGCTTAGATCTGGCGCACCCTGATACTTCTTTC
CDR3aa: CASSLDLAHPDTSF

abundance: -
v_gene: TRBV11-3
len: 14
j_gene: TRBJ2-7
d_gene: TRBD1
CDR3nt: TGTGCCAGCAGCTCTGGACAGGGGAATGGCGAGCAGTACTTC
CDR3aa: CASSSGQGNGEQYF

abundance: -
v_gene: TRBV7-8
len: 16
j_gene: TRBJ1-5
d_gene: TRBD1
CDR3nt: TGTGCCAGCAGCGCGGGGACAGGGGAGGGAAATCAGCCCCAGCATTTT
CDR3aa: CASSAGTGEGNQPQHF

abundance: -
v_gene: TRBV5-4
len: 15
j_gene: TRBJ2-2
d_gene: -
CDR3nt: TGTGCCAGCAGCCCCCGCAGCGGCGGAGGCGGGGAGCTGTTTTTT
CDR3aa: CASSPRSGGGGELFF

abundance: -
v_gene: TRBV7-2
len: 15
j_gene: TRBJ2-5
d_gene: TRBD2
CDR3nt: TGTGCCAGCAGGGATTGGACTAGCGGGGGGGTGGAGCAGTACTTC
CDR3aa: CASRDWTSGGVEQYF

abundance: -
v_gene: TRBV13
len: 15
j_gene: TRBJ1-2
d_gene: TRBD1
CDR3nt: TGTGCCAGCAGCACCGGTACAGGGGCCTTATATGGCTACACCTTC
CDR3aa: CASSTGTGALYGYTF

abundance: -
v_gene: TRBV5-8
len: 13
j_gene: TRBJ1-6
d_gene: -
CDR3nt: TGTGCCAGCAGCTTTAGGGGTAATTCACCCCTCCACTTT
CDR3aa: CASSFRGNSPLHF

abundance: -
v_gene: TRBV7-9
len: 14
j_gene: TRBJ2-1
d_gene: -
CDR3nt: TGTGCCAGCAGCTTAAGGACAGCTAACAATGAGCAGTTCTTC
CDR3aa: CASSLRTANNEQFF

abundance: -
v_gene: TRBV4-2
len: 15
j_gene: TRBJ1-2
d_gene: -
CDR3nt: TGTGCCAGCAGCCAAGAGTTGGAAGGGTTTTATCGGTACACCTTC
CDR3aa: CASSQELEGFYRYTF

abundance: -
v_gene: TRBV29-1
len: 14
j_gene: TRBJ1-1
d_gene: -
CDR3nt: TGCAGCGTTCAACTTTCCAGGGGTGGAACTGAAGCTTTCTTT
CDR3aa: CSVQLSRGGTEAFF

abundance: -
v_gene: TRBV11-3
len: 13
j_gene: TRBJ2-1
d_gene: -
CDR3nt: TGTGCCAGCAGCTTAGATATGGGAGGTGAGCAGTTCTTC
CDR3aa: CASSLDMGGEQFF

abundance: -
v_gene: TRBV11-2
len: 14
j_gene: TRBJ2-7
d_gene: -
CDR3nt: TGTGCCAGCAGCTTAGGTCGGTACTACTACGAGCAGTACTTC
CDR3aa: CASSLGRYYYEQYF

abundance: -
v_gene: TRBV23-1
len: 10
j_gene: TRBJ2-3
d_gene: -
CDR3nt: TGCGCCAGCAGTCCAGATACGCAGTATTTT
CDR3aa: CASSPDTQYF